The clone carrying this T cell receptor beta chain was counted between two and nine times. TCRdb reprocessed the 5' RACE reads via MiXCR and lists one record per CDR3 protein. This table has approximately 50,000 distinct CDR3 sequences, 9.3% appearing once. The ends lost 1 base at V and 0 bases at J; junction bases unmatched: 13. Germline CDR1 and CDR2: GTSNPN and SVGIG (reference sequence). The CDR3 length is 18 residues. The data stem from a study of T-cell memory formation after mild COVID-19. Sequencing used PBMCs or a T cell subset sorted from them (not recorded which). The genes are TRBV30 and TRBJ2-7, with 9 positions matching TRBD2. The TCR was taken from an adult woman who had mild COVID-19 (a few samples of this study predate the infection). Cell type and time point are not known. The CDR3 DNA is TGTGCCTGGAGTGGATCCTCCCGTAGCGGGAGCGGCTCCTACGAGCAGTACTTC. It translates to CAWSGSSRSGSGSYEQYF. The whole variable domain, filled in from reference TRBV30 and TRBJ2-7, reads SQTIHQWPATLVQPVGSPLSLECTVEGTSNPNLYWYRQAAGRGLQLLFYSVGIGQISSEVPQNLSASRPQDRQFILSSKKLLLSDSGFYLCAWSGSSRSGSGSYEQYFGPGTRLTVT.